This TCR beta chain originates from a study of somatic mutations in cytotoxic T cells in rheumatoid arthritis. About the research overall: The researchers flow-sorted some T-cell populations stained with V beta antibodies and got nearly 100% purity, and these included V beta1+ cells sequenced for TCRB. Points from the study as a whole: Age was associated with higher CD8+ clonality in rheumatoid arthritis patients, not in healthy controls. CD8+ T cells showed clonality that did not differ significantly between patients with rheumatoid arthritis and age-matched healthy controls.

Germline CDR1 reads PRHDT; CDR2 reads FYEKMQ (reference sequence). The length of the CDR3 is 14 residues. Trimming cost V 1 base and J 0 bases, with 6 bases left between them. Positive magnetic bead selection isolated CD4+ and CD8+ cells, and flow cytometry checked purity. This clone was seen a handful of times. Its antigen is not known. TCRdb's copy holds only in-frame clones and misses some; the assay was immunoSEQ multiplex PCR. The repertoire consists of about 14,000 clones, with about three quarters occurring once and the leading ten covering roughly 15%. The sample was CD8+ T cells sorted from blood. The chain couples TRBV13 to TRBJ2-5; D is unclear. This sequence was found in an adult with rheumatoid arthritis. The CDR3 loop is CASSLAAYQETQYF. Written as DNA, the CDR3 is TGTGCCAGCAGCTTAGCGGCGTACCAAGAGACCCAGTACTTC.